This TCR beta chain was captured in a study of T cell responses to AZD1222 COVID-19 vaccine. Broader study findings: CD4 TCRs linked to vaccination spanned spike, dominating at 160-218 and 743-854. Mostly white British, mostly female donors; authors suggested clonal diversity may be underestimated. The reported proportion of spike-specific TCRs targeting unmutated variant regions was nearly half. Just a handful of people given AZD1222 tested seropositive at baseline.

Using immunoSEQ multiplex PCR, the repertoire was profiled, and TCRdb retains in-frame clones only, with some absent. The sample has 150,000 to 200,000 clones, approximately 95% seen once. Points on this clone: Its antigen is currently unknown.

Germline V gives CDR1 SGDLS, CDR2 YYNGEE. CDR3 length: 15 residues. After removal of 4 bases from V and 1 base from J, the junction contained 7 bases not matched to a gene. Material: peripheral blood, obtained on day 0 of AZD1222 vaccination. The chain is built from TRBV9 and TRBJ1-1; 7 nucleotides align to TRBD1. This clonotype was obtained from an adult in good health. Here the CDR3 DNA reads TGTGCCAGCAGCACTTACGGGACAGCGAACACTGAAGCTTTCTTT. Its protein is CASSTYGTANTEAFF.